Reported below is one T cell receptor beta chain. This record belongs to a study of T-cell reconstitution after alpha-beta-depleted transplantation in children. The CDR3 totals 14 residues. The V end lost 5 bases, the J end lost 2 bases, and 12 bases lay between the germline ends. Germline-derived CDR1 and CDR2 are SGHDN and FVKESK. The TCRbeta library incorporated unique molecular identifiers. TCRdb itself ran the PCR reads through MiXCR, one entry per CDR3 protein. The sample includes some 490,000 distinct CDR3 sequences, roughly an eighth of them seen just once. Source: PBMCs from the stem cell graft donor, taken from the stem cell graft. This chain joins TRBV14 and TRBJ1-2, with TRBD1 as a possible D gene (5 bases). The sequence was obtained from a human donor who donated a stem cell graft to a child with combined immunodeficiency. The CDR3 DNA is TGTGCCAGCAGCTCCGCGACAGTAAACTATGGCTACACCTTC. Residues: CASSSATVNYGYTF.